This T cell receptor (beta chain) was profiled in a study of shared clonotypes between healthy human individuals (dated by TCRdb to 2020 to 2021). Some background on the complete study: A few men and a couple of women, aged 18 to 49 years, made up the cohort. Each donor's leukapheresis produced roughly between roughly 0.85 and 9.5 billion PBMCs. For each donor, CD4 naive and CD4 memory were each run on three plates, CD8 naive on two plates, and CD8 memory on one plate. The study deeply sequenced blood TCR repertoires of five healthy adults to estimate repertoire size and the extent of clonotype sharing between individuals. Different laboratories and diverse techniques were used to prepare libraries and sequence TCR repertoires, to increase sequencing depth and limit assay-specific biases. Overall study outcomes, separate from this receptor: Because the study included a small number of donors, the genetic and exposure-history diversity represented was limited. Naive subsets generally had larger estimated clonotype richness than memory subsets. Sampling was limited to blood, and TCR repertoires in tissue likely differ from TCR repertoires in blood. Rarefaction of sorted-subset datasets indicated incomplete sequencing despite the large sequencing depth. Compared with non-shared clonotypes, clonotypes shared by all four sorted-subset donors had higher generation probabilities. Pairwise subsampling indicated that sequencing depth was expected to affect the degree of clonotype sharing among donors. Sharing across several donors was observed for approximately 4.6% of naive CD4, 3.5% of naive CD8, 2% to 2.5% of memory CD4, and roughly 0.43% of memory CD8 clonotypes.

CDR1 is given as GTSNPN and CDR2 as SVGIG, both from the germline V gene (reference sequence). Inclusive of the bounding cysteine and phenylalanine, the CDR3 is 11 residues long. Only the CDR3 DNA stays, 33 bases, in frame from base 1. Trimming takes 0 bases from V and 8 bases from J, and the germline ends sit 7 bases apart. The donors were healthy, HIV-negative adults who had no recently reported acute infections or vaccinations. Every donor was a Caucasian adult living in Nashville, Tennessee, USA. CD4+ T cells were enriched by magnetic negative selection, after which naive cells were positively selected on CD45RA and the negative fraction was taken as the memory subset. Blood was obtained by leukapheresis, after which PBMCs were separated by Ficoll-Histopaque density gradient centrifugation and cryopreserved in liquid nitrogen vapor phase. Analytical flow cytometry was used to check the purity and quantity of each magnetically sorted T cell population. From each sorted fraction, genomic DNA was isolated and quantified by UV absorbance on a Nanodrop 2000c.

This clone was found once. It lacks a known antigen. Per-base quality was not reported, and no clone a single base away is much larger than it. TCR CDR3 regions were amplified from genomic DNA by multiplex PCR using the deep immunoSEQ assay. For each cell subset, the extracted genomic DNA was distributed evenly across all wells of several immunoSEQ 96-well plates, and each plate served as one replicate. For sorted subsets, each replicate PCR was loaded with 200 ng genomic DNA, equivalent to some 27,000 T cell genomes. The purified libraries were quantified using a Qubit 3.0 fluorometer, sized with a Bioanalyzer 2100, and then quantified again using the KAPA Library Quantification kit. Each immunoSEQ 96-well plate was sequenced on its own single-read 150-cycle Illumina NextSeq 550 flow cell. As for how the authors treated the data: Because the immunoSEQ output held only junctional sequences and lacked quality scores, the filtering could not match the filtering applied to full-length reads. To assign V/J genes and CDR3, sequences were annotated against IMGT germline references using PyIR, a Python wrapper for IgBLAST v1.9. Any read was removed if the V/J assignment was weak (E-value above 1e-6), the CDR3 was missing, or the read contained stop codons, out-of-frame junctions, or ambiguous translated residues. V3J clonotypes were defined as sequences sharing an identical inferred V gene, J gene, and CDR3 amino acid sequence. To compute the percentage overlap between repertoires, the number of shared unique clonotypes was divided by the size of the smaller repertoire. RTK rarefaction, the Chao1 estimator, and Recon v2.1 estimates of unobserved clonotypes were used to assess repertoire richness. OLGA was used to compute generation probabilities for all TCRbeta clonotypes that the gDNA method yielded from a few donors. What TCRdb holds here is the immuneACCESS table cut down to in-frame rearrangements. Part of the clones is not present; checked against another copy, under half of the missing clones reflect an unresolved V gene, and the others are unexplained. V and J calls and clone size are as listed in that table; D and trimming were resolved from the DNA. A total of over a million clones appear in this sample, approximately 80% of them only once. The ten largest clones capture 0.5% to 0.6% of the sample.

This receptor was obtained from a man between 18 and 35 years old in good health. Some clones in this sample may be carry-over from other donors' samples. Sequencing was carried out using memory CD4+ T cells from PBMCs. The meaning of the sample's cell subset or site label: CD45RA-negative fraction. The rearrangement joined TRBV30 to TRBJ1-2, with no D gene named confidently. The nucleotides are TGTGCCTGGAGTGTTCTTGCGGGCTACACCTTC. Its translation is CAWSVLAGYTF.